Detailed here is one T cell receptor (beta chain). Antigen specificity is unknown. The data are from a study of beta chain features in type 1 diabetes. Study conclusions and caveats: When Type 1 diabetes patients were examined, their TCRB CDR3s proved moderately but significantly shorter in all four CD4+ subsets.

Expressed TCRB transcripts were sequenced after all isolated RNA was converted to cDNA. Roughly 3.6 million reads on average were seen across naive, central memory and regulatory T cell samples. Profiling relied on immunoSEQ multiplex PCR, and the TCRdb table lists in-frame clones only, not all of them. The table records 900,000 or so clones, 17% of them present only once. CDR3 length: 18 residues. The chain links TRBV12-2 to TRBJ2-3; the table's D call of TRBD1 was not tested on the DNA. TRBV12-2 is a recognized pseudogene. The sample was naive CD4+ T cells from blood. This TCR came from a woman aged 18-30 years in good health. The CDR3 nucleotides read TGTGCAAGTCGCCGTGGCCACCCCGACAGGGCCCCTCCGGATACGCAGTATTTT. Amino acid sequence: CASRRGHPDRAPPDTQYF.